This T cell receptor (beta chain) was captured in a study of human versus mouse CDR3 diversity and MHC coevolution (dated by TCRdb to about 2017). About the full investigation: According to reports, the immunoSEQ assay detects one in 200,000 T cells and minimizes multiplex PCR amplification bias. Repertoires of human naive CD4 T cells were used as a reference for TCR selection on multiple MHC II alleles and were compared against human-TCR-locus transgenic mice carrying single MHC II. Three healthy volunteer blood donors made up the human cohort, with one aged 30 to 39, one aged 40 to 50 and one aged 60 to 70 at collection. Across the mouse and human samples, each sample yielded between roughly 0.6 x 10^7 and 1.7 x 10^7 valid reads. General conclusions and limits of the study: Repertoire diversity was not regarded as directly comparable between humans and mice because human T cells were selected on six or seven MHC II alleles. On average, more CDR3 deletions and insertions were observed in humans than in mice, indicating greater exonuclease and TdT activity. iCHAO1 estimates gave humans the largest TCR beta repertoire, some 1.6 million clonotypes, attributed likely to selection by multiple MHC II molecules. Two of the three human donors showed the lowest clonal inequality scores among all compared groups.

There are 16 amino acids in the CDR3, from cysteine to phenylalanine inclusive. Of all the DNA, just the CDR3 is kept, 48 bases in frame from base 1. The germline V and J ends show losses of 3 bases and 6 bases respectively, and no gene match explains 7 bases of the junction. As encoded in the germline V gene (reference sequence), CDR1 is LNHDA while CDR2 is SQIVND. Genomic DNA was extracted from the sorted cells using the QIAGEN blood and tissue kit and was quantified on a NanoDrop 1000. TCR alpha and beta chains were deep sequenced and quantified on the immunoSEQ platform using multiplex PCR of genomic DNA. As for the authors' bioinformatics: IMGT gene and region definitions were used for annotation of the TCR sequences. Out-of-frame rearrangements were taken as a proxy for the preselection repertoire and were compared with in-frame clonotypes. The iCHAO1 estimator provided with the immunoSEQ platform was used to estimate repertoire size. A Gini index based on the Lorenz curve was applied to in-frame amino acid clonotypes to measure clonal inequality. The intersect function in the R package tcR was used to count shared clonotypes, while the Jaccard index served to score similarity. Frequencies of V, J and V-J usage were subjected to principal component analysis with the R prcomp function, without normalization. TCRdb took this table from immuneACCESS and kept in-frame rearrangements with V and J called. Such tables lack part of the clones; where checked against another copy, unresolved V genes explain under half of the gap, and the rest is unexplained. V, J and clone size derive from that table, while D and trimming were established from the DNA sequence. The sample table shows about 77,000 clones, and just under 95% are seen once. The ten largest clones represent about 0.14% of the sample.

With respect to this clone: Its target antigen remains unknown. The input lacks base qualities; no much larger clone sits a single base away.

Fluorescence-activated cell sorting was used to pull naive CD4 T cells, meaning cells that were CD45RO-negative and CD62L-positive, out of the PBMCs. From each donor, around 50 ml of fresh peripheral blood was taken, and Ficoll density centrifugation was then used to isolate PBMCs. Sorting was performed on a FACSAria III instrument, with purity above 85% for all samples. The origin of this receptor is a person between 25 and 69 years old in good health. Input material: naive CD4+ T cells from blood. This specimen's cell subset or site label, per the study, means: CD45RO-negative CD62L-positive naive CD4 T cells. The chain is made from TRBV19 and TRBJ2-2; the central 10 bases match TRBD2. Here the CDR3 is given as CASSIGAGGPAGELFF. The bases are TGTGCCAGTAGTATCGGAGCGGGGGGGCCTGCCGGGGAGCTGTTTTTT. The full variable domain, completed from the reference TRBV19 and TRBJ2-2 proteins outside the CDR3, reads DGGITQSPKYLFRKEGQNVTLSCEQNLNHDAMYWYRQDPGQGLRLIYYSQIVNDFQKGDIAEGYSVSREKKESFPLTVTSAQKNPTAFYLCASSIGAGGPAGELFFGEGSRLTVL.